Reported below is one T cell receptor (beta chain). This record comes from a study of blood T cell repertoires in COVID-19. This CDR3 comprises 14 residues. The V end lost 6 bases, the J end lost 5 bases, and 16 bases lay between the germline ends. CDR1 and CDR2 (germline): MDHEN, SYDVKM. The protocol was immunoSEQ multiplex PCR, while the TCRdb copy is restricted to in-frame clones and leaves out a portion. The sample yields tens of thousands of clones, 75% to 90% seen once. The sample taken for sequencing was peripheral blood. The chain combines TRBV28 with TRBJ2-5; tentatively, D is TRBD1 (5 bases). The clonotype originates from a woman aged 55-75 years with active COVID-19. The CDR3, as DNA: TGTGCCAGCAGGTTCCCCAGGGCAGGGGAGACCCAGTACTTC. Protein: CASRFPRAGETQYF.